A single sample is the source of the 22 T cell receptor beta chains below, sequenced in a study of blood T cell repertoires in COVID-19. The repertoire was sequenced with immunoSEQ multiplex PCR; TCRdb's copy has only in-frame clones and lacks some. The sample shows about 150,000 clones, 82% of them seen only once. Sample: peripheral blood. These receptors came from a human donor with acute or convalescent COVID-19. The donor label of this sample is uncertain.

V is TRBV25-1 and J is TRBJ1-4; 10 nucleotides agree with TRBD1. This CDR3 region has 17 residues. Germline V gene lookup returns CDR1 MGHDK and CDR2 SYGVNS. The V segment lost 3 bases and the J segment 2 bases; nucleotides outside the gene matches: 6. The CDR3 protein is CASSDWTGGGTNEKLFF. The CDR3 region has the DNA TGTGCCAGCAGTGATTGGACAGGGGGTGGGACTAATGAAAAACTGTTTTTT.

J is TRBJ2-2 and V is TRBV4-1; TRBD1 agrees at 9 bases. The CDR3 loop spans 18 amino acids. V trimming: 0 bases; J trimming: 6 bases; junction bases outside the gene matches: 11. Germline V gene lookup returns CDR1 MGHRA and CDR2 YSYEKL. The CDR3 sequence is CASSQDGQPGQGAGELFF. The CDR3 coding sequence is TGCGCCAGCAGCCAAGATGGCCAACCGGGACAGGGCGCCGGGGAGCTGTTTTTT.

This chain joins TRBV27 and TRBJ2-1; TRBD2 matches at 9 bases. Trimming at V came to 2 bases and at J to 3 bases, leaving 14 bases not matched to a gene. The germline V gene has CDR1 MNHEY and CDR2 SMNVEV (reference sequence). This CDR3 spans 19 amino acids. CDR3 in amino acids: CASSLGPQGGGAFYNEQFF. As DNA, the CDR3 is TGTGCCAGCAGTTTAGGGCCCCAGGGCGGGGGGGCATTCTACAATGAGCAGTTCTTC.

This sequence joins TRBV27 and TRBJ2-7; 12 nucleotides match TRBD2. This CDR3 has 16 amino acids. Germline V gene data show CDR1 as MNHEY and CDR2 as SMNVEV (reference sequence). Unmatched junction bases numbered 11, after V lost 4 bases and J lost 7 bases. The CDR3 coding sequence is TGTGCCAGCAGTTCAGGACTAGCGGGGACCCGTCGAGAGCAGTACTTC. It is translated as CASSSGLAGTRREQYF.

The CDR3 DNA sequence: TGTGCCAGCAGATCACAGGGGGCGCGTGAAAAACTGTTTTTT. Translating gives CASRSQGAREKLFF. The V gene is TRBV2, the J gene TRBJ1-4; 9 nucleotides align to TRBD1. Germline V gene sequence: CDR1 SNHLY, CDR2 FYNNEI. V was pared by 6 bases and J by 7 bases, with 6 bases of the junction left unmatched. This CDR3 contains 14 residues.

The chain has TRBV5-1 and TRBJ1-1, with no clear D. The CDR3 runs to 13 residues. Looked up from germline, CDR1 is SGHRS and CDR2 is YFSETQ. V was cut by 2 bases and J by 6 bases, with 11 bases left in between. The CDR3 loop reads CASSFLERAEAFF. The DNA of the CDR3 is TGCGCCAGCAGCTTTCTTGAGCGGGCTGAAGCTTTCTTT. Variable domain in full (rest from reference TRBV5-1 and TRBJ1-1): KAGVTQTPRYLIKTRGQQVTLSCSPISGHRSVSWYQQTPGQGLQFLFEYFSETQRNKGNFPGRFSGRQFSNSRSEMNVSTLELGDSALYLCASSFLERAEAFFGQGTRLTVV.

The chain couples TRBV25-1 to TRBJ1-5; unclear D gene. V was shortened by 1 base and J by 0 bases, with 4 bases between the two germline ends. The CDR3 is 14 amino acids. Germline CDR1 is MGHDK and CDR2 is SYGVNS. CDR3 protein: CASSEFGSNQPQHF. CDR3 DNA: TGTGCCAGCAGTGAATTCGGTAGCAATCAGCCCCAGCATTTT.

This clone has more than one count but fewer than ten. This chain uses TRBV27 with TRBJ1-6, with 7 bases identical to TRBD1. CDR3 size: 14 residues. V gave up 6 bases and J gave up 12 bases; unmatched junction bases: 11. CDR1 is MNHEY, CDR2 SMNVEV, per germline (reference sequence). CDR3 protein: CASSPRDSQGPLHF. Here the CDR3 DNA reads TGTGCCAGCAGCCCACGGGACAGTCAGGGACCCCTCCACTTT.

In its sample, this clone was seen a few times. V is TRBV11-1 and J is TRBJ2-2; 10 bases map to TRBD1. This CDR3 region has 16 residues. Germline assignment: CDR1 SGHAT and CDR2 FQDESV (reference sequence). Trimming removed 7 bases from V and 6 bases from J; junction bases left unmatched: 11. The CDR3 bases are TGTGCCAGCAACCAACTTACGGGACAGGGGTCCGGGGAGCTGTTTTTT. The encoded protein is CASNQLTGQGSGELFF.

This clone was detected only a few times. This rearrangement joins TRBV21-1 to TRBJ1-3. TRBV21-1 is classified as a pseudogene. The CDR3 is made up of 13 amino acids. CDR3 protein: CASSKGFREAIYF. CDR3 nucleotide sequence: TGTGCCAGCAGCAAAGGGTTCAGGGAGGCCATATATTTT.

The chain employs TRBV7-9 and TRBJ1-1; the D is unclear. CDR3 length: 14 residues. Trimming took off 5 bases at V and 1 base at J, with 11 bases between the two ends. Per germline, CDR1 SEHNR and CDR2 FQNEAQ (reference sequence). The CDR3 is CASSPAHGNTEAFF. In DNA form, the CDR3 reads TGTGCCAGCAGCCCCGCCCACGGGAACACTGAAGCTTTCTTT.

This clone is a singleton in its sample. This chain connects TRBV6-6 to TRBJ1-4; 8 nucleotides agree with TRBD1. V lost 5 bases and J lost 7; bases outside the gene matches: 9. The CDR3 contains 15 residues. The V gene's germline CDR1 is MNHNY and CDR2 SVGAGI (reference sequence). Here the CDR3 reads CASSHGQGGTEKLFF. The DNA for the CDR3 is TGTGCCAGCAGTCACGGACAGGGAGGGACTGAAAAACTGTTTTTT.

The gene calls are TRBV6-1 and TRBJ1-4; a weak D match, TRBD1 (6 bases). Germline V gene data show CDR1 as MNHNS and CDR2 as SASEGT. The V end was cut by 0 bases, the J end by 8 bases, with 7 bases between. This CDR3 contains 13 residues. The CDR3 here is CASSEAQGEKLFF. CDR3 in DNA: TGTGCCAGCAGTGAAGCCCAGGGGGAAAAACTGTTTTTT.

This chain uses TRBV6-5 with TRBJ2-3; 11 nucleotides match TRBD1. Per germline, CDR1 MNHEY and CDR2 SVGAGI. The CDR3 is 13 residues long. The V and J ends lost 6 bases and 14 bases, in that order; junction bases with no gene match: 10. The CDR3 bases are TGTGCCAGCAGACCACACTACGGGACAGGGGGGTATTTT. It encodes CASRPHYGTGGYF.

The CDR3 protein is CASSQLQGGRENIQYF. For the CDR3, the DNA is TGCGCCAGCAGCCAGTTACAGGGGGGGAGGGAAAACATTCAGTACTTC. The chain is built from TRBV4-1 and TRBJ2-4, with D maybe TRBD1 (8 bases). The germline CDR1 and CDR2 sequences are MGHRA and YSYEKL. V gave up 3 bases and J gave up 5 bases, with 17 bases separating them. The CDR3 covers 16 residues.

This chain connects TRBV9 to TRBJ1-3, with D maybe TRBD1 (5 bases). This CDR3 contains 15 residues. Germline V gives CDR1 SGDLS, CDR2 YYNGEE. The V and J ends lost 2 bases and 2 bases respectively, with 11 bases between them. The CDR3: CASSVGGVAGNTIYF. The CDR3 DNA sequence: TGTGCCAGCAGCGTTGGGGGGGTGGCTGGAAACACCATATATTTT.

This clone was recorded only once. The chain links TRBV30 to TRBJ1-2; TRBD1 is a possible D gene (6 bases). In germline, CDR1 is GTSNPN, CDR2 SVGIG (reference sequence). Between the trimmed V and J ends, which lost 3 bases and 2 bases, there was a span of 16 bases. This CDR3 has 15 residues. The CDR3: CAWSDLGQKNYGYTF. As DNA, the CDR3 is TGTGCCTGGAGCGACCTCGGACAGAAAAACTATGGCTACACCTTC.

There are a few counts of this clone. The V call is TRBV2, the J call TRBJ2-1; tentatively, D is TRBD2 (6 bases). Per the germline V gene, CDR1 is SNHLY and CDR2 is FYNNEI. The CDR3 has 18 amino acids. Trimming took off 1 base at V and 4 bases at J, with 20 bases between the two ends. The CDR3 bases are TGTGCCAGCAGTGAAGAATCCCAGGGTCGGGGGTCTTACAATGAGCAGTTCTTC. As protein: CASSEESQGRGSYNEQFF.

This sequence joins TRBV18 and TRBJ2-5, with unresolved D. The CDR3 loop spans 14 amino acids. Germline V gene lookup returns CDR1 KGHSH and CDR2 LQKENI. V dropped 3 bases and J dropped 4 bases, with 12 bases sitting between them. CDR3 amino acids: CASSPPYVRETQYF. The CDR3 DNA sequence: TGTGCCAGCTCACCGCCCTATGTCCGAGAGACCCAGTACTTC.

The V and J genes are TRBV11-2 and TRBJ1-2; 7 bases fit TRBD1. CDR1 SGHAT and CDR2 FQNNGV come from the germline V gene. The CDR3 sequence is 19 residues long. V gave up 2 bases and J gave up 8 bases; unmatched junction bases: 23. The CDR3 is CASSLLSGQQTPRSGGYTF. Here the CDR3 DNA reads TGTGCCAGCAGCTTACTATCGGGACAGCAAACCCCAAGGTCGGGGGGCTACACCTTC.

The J gene is TRBJ2-1, the V gene TRBV2, with D tentatively TRBD1 (6 bases). With 5 bases removed from V and 2 bases from J, the gap between germline ends came to 13 bases. This CDR3 is 15 amino acids long. Per the germline V gene, CDR1 is SNHLY and CDR2 is FYNNEI. The CDR3 protein is CASSSGTSPYNEQFF. The CDR3 nucleotides are TGTGCCAGCAGTTCCGGGACAAGTCCCTACAATGAGCAGTTCTTC.

The chain uses TRBV19 and TRBJ1-5; D is ambiguous. This CDR3 spans 15 amino acids. Germline CDR1 and CDR2: LNHDA and SQIVND (reference sequence). The V end lost 3 bases, the J end lost 0 bases, and 9 bases lay between the germline ends. The CDR3 nucleotides are TGTGCCAGTAGTATTGGACTGTATAGCAATCAGCCCCAGCATTTT. Amino acids: CASSIGLYSNQPQHF.